This T cell receptor (beta chain) was observed in a study of blood T cell repertoires in COVID-19. TCRdb's copy holds only in-frame clones and misses some; the assay was immunoSEQ multiplex PCR. The data show roughly 110,000 clones, 81% seen once. V lost 0 bases and J lost 4, with 12 bases in between. This CDR3 region has 15 residues. Germline CDR1 is KGHSH and CDR2 is LQKENI. The V and J genes are TRBV18 and TRBJ1-2; D is ambiguous. What was sequenced was peripheral blood. This TCR came from a human donor in a cohort sampled during active COVID-19. CDR3 amino acids: CASSPPEVIGYGYTF. For the CDR3, the DNA is TGTGCCAGCTCACCACCGGAGGTGATCGGCTATGGCTACACCTTC.